This T cell receptor beta chain was recovered during a study of T cell changes during pregnancy in multiple sclerosis. CDR1 and CDR2 from the germline V gene are SGHKS and YYEKEE (reference sequence). CDR3 length equals 16 residues. V gave up 0 bases and J gave up 4 bases, with 14 bases separating them. Sequencing used immunoSEQ multiplex PCR; TCRdb keeps in-frame clones, though not all of them. The sample lists around 69,000 clones, under 95% occurring once. The chain carries TRBV5-5 and TRBJ2-1; D remains ambiguous. The receptor comes from a female donor with multiple sclerosis, enrolled in a pregnancy study. The sample was peripheral blood, taken in the third trimester of pregnancy. The CDR3 DNA reads TGTGCCAGCAGCTTGGGGCCGAATATATTTTACAATGAGCAGTTCTTC. It codes for CASSLGPNIFYNEQFF.